These 5 T cell receptor beta chains share one sample of origin, sequenced in a study of siplizumab effects on memory and regulatory T cells. The repertoire was sequenced with immunoSEQ multiplex PCR; TCRdb's copy has only in-frame clones and lacks some. The sample consists of some 99,000 clones, about 91% of them appearing once. The source material was Tregs sorted from blood. The source is a human donor in good health.

The chain links TRBV14 to TRBJ2-3; D gene uncertain. Germline CDR1 and CDR2: SGHDN and FVKESK. Trimming shortened V by 8 bases and J by 3 bases, and 6 bases separated the two germline ends. This CDR3 contains 11 residues. The CDR3 loop is CASAQTDTQYF. For the CDR3, the DNA is TGTGCCAGCGCCCAAACAGATACGCAGTATTTT.

This clone was counted once. The genes are TRBV6-1 and TRBJ2-7; D might be TRBD2 (5 bases). This CDR3 is built from 18 residues. Per the germline V gene, CDR1 is MNHNS and CDR2 is SASEGT. Trimming pared 4 bases from V and 2 bases from J, leaving 24 bases between. This CDR3 reads CASSAPSGLLWGAYEQYF. CDR3 DNA: TGTGCCAGCAGTGCGCCGTCCGGACTCCTATGGGGTGCCTACGAGCAGTACTTC.

The J gene is TRBJ2-7, the V gene TRBV6-1; the D is unclear. The germline CDR1 and CDR2 sequences are MNHNS and SASEGT. Trimming removed 4 bases from V and 3 bases from J, with 13 bases in between. This CDR3 has 14 residues. The DNA of the CDR3 is TGTGCCAGCAGTGTTCTAACACAGAGCTACGAGCAGTACTTC. This gives the protein CASSVLTQSYEQYF.

The J gene is TRBJ1-4, the V gene TRBV10-3, with 10 nucleotides matching TRBD1. CDR1 ENHRY and CDR2 SYGVKD come from the germline V gene. The CDR3 consists of 16 residues. The ends lost 10 bases at V and 2 bases at J; junction bases unmatched: 10. Here the CDR3 reads CATTRGTGVTNEKLFF. The CDR3 bases are TGTGCCACCACTCGCGGGACAGGGGTTACTAATGAAAAACTGTTTTTT.

This chain uses TRBV5-1 with TRBJ2-7; D ambiguous. Trimming removed 5 bases from V and 3 bases from J, with 6 bases in between. The length of the CDR3 is 11 residues. Per germline, CDR1 SGHRS and CDR2 YFSETQ. The CDR3 nucleotides are TGCGCCAGCAGACGCAACTACGAGCAGTACTTC. Translated: CASRRNYEQYF.